This T cell receptor beta chain was captured by sequencing in a study of cytomegalovirus exposure and HLA in healthy donors. General study findings and limits: Among immune exposure information, only CMV serostatus was available. Most TCR sequences were seen very rarely across donors, but some public TCRs occurred in many.

The PCR used 60 Vbeta and 13 Jbeta primers. Generated by immunoSEQ multiplex PCR, the TCRdb table keeps only in-frame clones and is missing some. The sample includes about 140,000 clones, 80% of them seen just once. To note about this clone: What it binds is not known.

The source of this sequence is a man aged 35-49 years in good health and CMV-seropositive. Sequencing used PBMCs.

CDR3 sequence (DNA): TGTGCCAGCAGTTTACGGCAGGGAAACACTGAAGCTTTCTTT. It specifies CASSLRQGNTEAFF. The genes are TRBV27 and TRBJ1-1; D possibly corresponds to TRBD1 (5 bases). Per germline, CDR1 MNHEY and CDR2 SMNVEV (reference sequence). V lost 2 bases to trimming and J lost 2 bases, with 9 bases between them. CDR3 size: 14 residues.